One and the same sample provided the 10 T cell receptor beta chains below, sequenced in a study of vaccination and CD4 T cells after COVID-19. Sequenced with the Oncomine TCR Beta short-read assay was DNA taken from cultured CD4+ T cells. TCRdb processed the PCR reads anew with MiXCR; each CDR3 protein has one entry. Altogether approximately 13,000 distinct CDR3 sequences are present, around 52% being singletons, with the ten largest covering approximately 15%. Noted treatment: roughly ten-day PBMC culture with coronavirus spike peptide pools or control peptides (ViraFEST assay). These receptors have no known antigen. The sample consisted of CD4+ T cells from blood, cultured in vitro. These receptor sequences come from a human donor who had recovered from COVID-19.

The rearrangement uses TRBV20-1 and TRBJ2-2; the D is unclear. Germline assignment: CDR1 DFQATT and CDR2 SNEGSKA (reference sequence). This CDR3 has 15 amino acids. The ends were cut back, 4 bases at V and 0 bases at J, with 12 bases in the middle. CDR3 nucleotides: TGCAGTGCTAAAGCAAGTACTGCGAACACCGGGGAGCTGTTTTTT. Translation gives CSAKASTANTGELFF.

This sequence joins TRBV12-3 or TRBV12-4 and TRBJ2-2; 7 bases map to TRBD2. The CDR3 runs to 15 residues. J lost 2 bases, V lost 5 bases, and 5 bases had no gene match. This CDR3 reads CASSPAGRNTGELFF. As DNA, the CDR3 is TGTGCCAGCAGTCCAGCGGGACGAAACACCGGGGAGCTGTTTTTT.

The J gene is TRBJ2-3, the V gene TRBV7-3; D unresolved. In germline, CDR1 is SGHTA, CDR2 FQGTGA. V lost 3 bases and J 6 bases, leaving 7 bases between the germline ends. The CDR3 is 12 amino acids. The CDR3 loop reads CASSFIQDTQYF. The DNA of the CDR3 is TGTGCCAGCAGCTTTATTCAGGATACGCAGTATTTT.

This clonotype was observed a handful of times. The CDR3 region is CASSSANEQYF. CDR3 DNA: TGTGCCAGCAGCTCAGCTAACGAGCAGTACTTC. This sequence joins TRBV7-2 and TRBJ2-7; the D is unclear. This CDR3 has 11 amino acids. Trimming stripped 4 bases from V and 5 bases from J, with 6 bases between. The germline V gene has CDR1 SGHTA and CDR2 FQGNSA.

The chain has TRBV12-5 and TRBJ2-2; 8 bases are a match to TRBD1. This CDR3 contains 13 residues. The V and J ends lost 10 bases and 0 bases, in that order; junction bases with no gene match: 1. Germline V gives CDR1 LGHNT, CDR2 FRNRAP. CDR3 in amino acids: CAKDRANTGELFF. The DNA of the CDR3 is TGTGCTAAGGACAGGGCGAACACCGGGGAGCTGTTTTTT. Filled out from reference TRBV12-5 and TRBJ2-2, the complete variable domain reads DARVTQTPRHKVTEMGQEVTMRCQPILGHNTVFWYRQTMMQGLELLAYFRNRAPLDDSGMPKDRFSAEMPDATLATLKIQPSEPRDSAVYFCAKDRANTGELFFGEGSRLTVL.

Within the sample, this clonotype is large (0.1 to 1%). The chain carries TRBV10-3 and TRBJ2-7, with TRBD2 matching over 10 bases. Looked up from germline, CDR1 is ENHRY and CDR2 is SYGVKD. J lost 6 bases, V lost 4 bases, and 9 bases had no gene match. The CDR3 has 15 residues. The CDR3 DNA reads TGTGCCATCAGTGGCTCTAGCGGGAGTTTATCCGAGCAGTACTTC. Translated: CAISGSSGSLSEQYF.

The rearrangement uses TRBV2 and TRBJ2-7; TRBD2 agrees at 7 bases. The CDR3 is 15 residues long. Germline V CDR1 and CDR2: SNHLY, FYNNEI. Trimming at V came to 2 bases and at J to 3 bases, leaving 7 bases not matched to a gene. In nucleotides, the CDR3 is TGTGCCAGCAGTGAAAGGGGCGGGAGTAGCTACGAGCAGTACTTC. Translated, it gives CASSERGGSSYEQYF.

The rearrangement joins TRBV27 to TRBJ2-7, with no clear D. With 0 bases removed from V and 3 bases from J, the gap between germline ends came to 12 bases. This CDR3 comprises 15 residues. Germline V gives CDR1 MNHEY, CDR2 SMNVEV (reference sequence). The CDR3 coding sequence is TGTGCCAGCAGTTTATCACCCGGCCGGAGCTACGAGCAGTACTTC. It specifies CASSLSPGRSYEQYF.

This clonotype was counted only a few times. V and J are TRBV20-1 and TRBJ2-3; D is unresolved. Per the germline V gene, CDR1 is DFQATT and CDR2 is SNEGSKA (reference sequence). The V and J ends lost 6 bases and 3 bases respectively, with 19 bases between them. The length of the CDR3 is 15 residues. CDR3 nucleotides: TGCAGTGCCGATAAGCCGCCGTTGAGGACAGATACGCAGTATTTT. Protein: CSADKPPLRTDTQYF.

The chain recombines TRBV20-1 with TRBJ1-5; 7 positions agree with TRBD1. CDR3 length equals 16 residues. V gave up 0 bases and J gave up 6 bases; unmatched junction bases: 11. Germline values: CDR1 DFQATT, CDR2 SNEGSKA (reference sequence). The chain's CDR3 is CSARETGAGGGQPQHF. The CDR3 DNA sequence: TGCAGTGCTAGAGAAACAGGGGCCGGAGGTGGTCAGCCCCAGCATTTT.